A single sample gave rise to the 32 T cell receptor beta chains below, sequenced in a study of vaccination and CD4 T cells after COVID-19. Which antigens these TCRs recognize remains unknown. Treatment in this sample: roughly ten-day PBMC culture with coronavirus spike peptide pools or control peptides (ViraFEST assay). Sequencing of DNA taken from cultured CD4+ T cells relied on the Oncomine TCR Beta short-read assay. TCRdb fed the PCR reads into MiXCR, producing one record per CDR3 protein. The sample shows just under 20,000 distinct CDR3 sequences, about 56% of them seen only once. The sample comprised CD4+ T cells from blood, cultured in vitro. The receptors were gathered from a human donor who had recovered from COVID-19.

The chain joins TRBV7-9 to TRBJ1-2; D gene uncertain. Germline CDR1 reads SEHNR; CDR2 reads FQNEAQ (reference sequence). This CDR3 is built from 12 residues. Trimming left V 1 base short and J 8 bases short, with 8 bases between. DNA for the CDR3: TGTGCCAGCAGCTTAGACCTTCGGGGCTACACCTTC. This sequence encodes CASSLDLRGYTF.

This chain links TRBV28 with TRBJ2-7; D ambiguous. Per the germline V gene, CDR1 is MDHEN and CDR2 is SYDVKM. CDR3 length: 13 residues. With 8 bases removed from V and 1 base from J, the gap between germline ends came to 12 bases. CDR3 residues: CASQYTASYEQYF. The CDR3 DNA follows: TGTGCCAGCCAGTATACAGCATCCTACGAGCAGTACTTC.

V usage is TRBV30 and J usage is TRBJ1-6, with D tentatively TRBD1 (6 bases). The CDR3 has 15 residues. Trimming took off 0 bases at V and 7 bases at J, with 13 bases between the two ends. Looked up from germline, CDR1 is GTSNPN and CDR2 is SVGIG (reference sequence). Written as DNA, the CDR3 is TGTGCCTGGAGTGTACAAGGAGGGGGAAATTCACCCCTCCACTTT. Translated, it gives CAWSVQGGGNSPLHF.

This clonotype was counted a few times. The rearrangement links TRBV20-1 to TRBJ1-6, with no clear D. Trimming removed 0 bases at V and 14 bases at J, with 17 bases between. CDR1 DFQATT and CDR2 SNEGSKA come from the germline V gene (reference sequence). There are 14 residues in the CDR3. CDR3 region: CSARDPSRERSLHF. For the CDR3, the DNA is TGCAGTGCTAGAGATCCCAGTCGAGAGAGGTCCCTCCACTTT.

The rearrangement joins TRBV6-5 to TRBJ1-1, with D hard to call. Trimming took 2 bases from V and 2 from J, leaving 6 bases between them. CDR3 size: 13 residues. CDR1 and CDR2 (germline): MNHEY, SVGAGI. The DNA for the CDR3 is TGTGCCAGCAGTTACCCGCCTAACACTGAAGCTTTCTTT. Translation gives CASSYPPNTEAFF.

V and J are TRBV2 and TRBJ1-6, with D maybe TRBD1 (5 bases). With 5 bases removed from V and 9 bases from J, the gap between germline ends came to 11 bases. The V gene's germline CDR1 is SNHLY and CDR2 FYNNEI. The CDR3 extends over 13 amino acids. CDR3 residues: CASSTSRGSPLHF. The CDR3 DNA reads TGTGCCAGCAGTACGAGTAGGGGTTCACCCCTCCACTTT.

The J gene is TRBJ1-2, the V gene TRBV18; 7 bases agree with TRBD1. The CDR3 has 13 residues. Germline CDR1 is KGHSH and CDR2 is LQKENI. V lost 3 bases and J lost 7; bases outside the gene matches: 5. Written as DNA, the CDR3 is TGTGCCAGCTCACCCAGAGGGGGCTCTGGCTACACCTTC. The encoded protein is CASSPRGGSGYTF.

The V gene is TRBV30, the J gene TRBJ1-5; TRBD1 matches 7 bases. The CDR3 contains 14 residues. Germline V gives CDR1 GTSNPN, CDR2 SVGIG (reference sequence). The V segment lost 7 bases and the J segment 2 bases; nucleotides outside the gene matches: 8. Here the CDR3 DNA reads TGTGCCTACAACAGGGGAGCGGGCAATCAGCCCCAGCATTTT. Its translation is CAYNRGAGNQPQHF. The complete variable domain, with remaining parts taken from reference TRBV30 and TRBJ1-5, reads SQTIHQWPATLVQPVGSPLSLECTVEGTSNPNLYWYRQAAGRGLQLLFYSVGIGQISSEVPQNLSASRPQDRQFILSSKKLLLSDSGFYLCAYNRGAGNQPQHFGDGTRLSIL.

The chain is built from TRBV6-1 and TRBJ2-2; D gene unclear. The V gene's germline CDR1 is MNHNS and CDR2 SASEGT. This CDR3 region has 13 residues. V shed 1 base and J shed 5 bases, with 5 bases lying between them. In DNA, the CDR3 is TGTGCCAGCAGTGAAGGCGGAACCGGGGAGCTGTTTTTT. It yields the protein CASSEGGTGELFF.

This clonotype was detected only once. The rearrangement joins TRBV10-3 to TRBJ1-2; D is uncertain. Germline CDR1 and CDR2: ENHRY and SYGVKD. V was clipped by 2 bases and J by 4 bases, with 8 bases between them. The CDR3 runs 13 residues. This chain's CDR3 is CAISETESYGYTF. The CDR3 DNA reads TGTGCCATCAGTGAGACAGAGAGCTATGGCTACACCTTC.

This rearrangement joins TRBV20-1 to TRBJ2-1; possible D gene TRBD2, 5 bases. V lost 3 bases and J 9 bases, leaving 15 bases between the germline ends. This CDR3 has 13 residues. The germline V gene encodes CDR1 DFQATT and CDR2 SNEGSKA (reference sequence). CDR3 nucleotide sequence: TGCAGTGCTAGTTCGTCGGGATTCGGTGAGCAGTTCTTC. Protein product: CSASSSGFGEQFF.

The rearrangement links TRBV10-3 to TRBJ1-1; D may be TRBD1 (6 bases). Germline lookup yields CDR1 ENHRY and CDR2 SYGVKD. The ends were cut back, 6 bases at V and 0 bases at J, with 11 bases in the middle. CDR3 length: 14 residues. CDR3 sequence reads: CAISKGTMNTEAFF. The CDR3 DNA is TGTGCCATCAGCAAAGGGACAATGAACACTGAAGCTTTCTTT.

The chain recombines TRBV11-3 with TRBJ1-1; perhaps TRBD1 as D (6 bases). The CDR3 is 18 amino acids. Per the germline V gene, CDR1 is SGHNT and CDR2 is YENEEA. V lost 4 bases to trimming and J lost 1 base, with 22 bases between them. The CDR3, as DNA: TGTGCCAGCAGCTCCCTAACTACCCGTCGGACAGAGAACACTGAAGCTTTCTTT. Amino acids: CASSSLTTRRTENTEAFF.

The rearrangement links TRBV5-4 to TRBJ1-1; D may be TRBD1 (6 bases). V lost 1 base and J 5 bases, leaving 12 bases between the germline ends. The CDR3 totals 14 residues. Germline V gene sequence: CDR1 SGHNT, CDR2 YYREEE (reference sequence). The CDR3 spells CASSLSTGRTEAFF. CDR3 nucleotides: TGTGCCAGCAGCTTGTCAACAGGGCGGACTGAAGCTTTCTTT. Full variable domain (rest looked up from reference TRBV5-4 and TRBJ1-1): ETGVTQSPTHLIKTRGQQVTLRCSSQSGHNTVSWYQQALGQGPQFIFQYYREEENGRGNFPPRFSGLQFPNYSSELNVNALELDDSALYLCASSLSTGRTEAFFGQGTRLTVV.

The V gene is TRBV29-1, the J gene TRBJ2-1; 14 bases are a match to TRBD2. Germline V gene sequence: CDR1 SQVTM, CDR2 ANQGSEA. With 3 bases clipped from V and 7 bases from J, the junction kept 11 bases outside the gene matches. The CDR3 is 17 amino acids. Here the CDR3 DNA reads TGCAGCGTTGATGTTCTGGGGACTAGCGGGAGCGGTAATGAGCAGTTCTTC. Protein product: CSVDVLGTSGSGNEQFF.

CDR3 in DNA: TGTGCCAGCAGCTTTTCACCAACCTACGAGCAGTACTTC. It translates to CASSFSPTYEQYF. The chain combines TRBV7-2 with TRBJ2-7; D is uncertain. Per the germline V gene, CDR1 is SGHTA and CDR2 is FQGNSA. V lost 3 bases and J 2 bases, leaving 8 bases between the germline ends. The CDR3 sequence is 13 residues long.

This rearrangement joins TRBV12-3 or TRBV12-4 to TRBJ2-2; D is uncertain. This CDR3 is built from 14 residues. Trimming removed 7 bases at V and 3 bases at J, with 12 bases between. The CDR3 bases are TGTGCCAGCACCTACGTCATATACACCGGGGAGCTGTTTTTT. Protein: CASTYVIYTGELFF.

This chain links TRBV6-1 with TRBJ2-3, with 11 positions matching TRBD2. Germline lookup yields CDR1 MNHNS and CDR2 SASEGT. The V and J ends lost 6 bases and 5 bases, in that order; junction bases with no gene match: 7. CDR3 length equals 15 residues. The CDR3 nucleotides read TGTGCCAGCAGCCTCCTAGCGGGAGGACAAGATACGCAGTATTTT. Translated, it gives CASSLLAGGQDTQYF.

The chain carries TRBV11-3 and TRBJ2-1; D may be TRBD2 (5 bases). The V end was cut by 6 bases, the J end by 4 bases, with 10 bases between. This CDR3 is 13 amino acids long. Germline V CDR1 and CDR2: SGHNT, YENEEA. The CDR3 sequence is CASSSRGYNEQFF. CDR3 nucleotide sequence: TGTGCCAGCAGTTCCCGGGGTTACAATGAGCAGTTCTTC.

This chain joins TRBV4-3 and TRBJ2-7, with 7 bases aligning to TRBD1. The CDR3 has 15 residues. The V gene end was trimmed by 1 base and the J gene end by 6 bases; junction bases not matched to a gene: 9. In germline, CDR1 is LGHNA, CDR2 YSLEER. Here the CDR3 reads CASSQGRGGAFEQYF. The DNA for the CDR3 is TGCGCCAGCAGCCAAGGAAGAGGGGGCGCGTTCGAGCAGTACTTC.

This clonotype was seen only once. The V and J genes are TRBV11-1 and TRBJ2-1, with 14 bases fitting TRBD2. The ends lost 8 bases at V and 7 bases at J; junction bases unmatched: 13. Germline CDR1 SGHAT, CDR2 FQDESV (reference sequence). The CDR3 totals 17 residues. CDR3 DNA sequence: TGTGCCAGCCAGACTAGCGGGGGGGCCCAAGCCCCGAATGAGCAGTTCTTC. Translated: CASQTSGGAQAPNEQFF.

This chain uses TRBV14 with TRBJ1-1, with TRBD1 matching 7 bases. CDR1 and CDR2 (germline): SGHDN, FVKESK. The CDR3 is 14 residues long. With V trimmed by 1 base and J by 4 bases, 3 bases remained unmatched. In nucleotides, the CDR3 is TGTGCCAGCAGCCAAGCCAGGGGGGGCACTGAAGCTTTCTTT. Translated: CASSQARGGTEAFF.

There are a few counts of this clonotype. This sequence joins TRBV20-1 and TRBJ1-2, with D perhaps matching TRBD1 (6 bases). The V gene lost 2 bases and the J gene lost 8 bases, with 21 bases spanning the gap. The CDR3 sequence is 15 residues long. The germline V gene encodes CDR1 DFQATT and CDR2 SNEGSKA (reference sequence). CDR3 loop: CSARPNQGRGSGYTF. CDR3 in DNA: TGCAGTGCTAGACCTAATCAGGGGCGGGGGAGCGGCTACACCTTC.

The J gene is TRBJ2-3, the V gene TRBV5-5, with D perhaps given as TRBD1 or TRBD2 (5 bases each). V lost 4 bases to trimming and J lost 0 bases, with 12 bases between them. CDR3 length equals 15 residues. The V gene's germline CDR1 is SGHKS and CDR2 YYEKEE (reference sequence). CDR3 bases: TGTGCCAGCAGCCTGGGACGGGCTAGCACAGATACGCAGTATTTT. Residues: CASSLGRASTDTQYF.

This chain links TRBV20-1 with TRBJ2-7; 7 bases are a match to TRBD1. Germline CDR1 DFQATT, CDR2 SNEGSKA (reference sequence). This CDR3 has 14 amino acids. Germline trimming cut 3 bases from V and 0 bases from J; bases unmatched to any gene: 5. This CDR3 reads CSARRGRRSYEQYF. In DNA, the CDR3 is TGCAGTGCTAGGAGGGGGCGTCGCTCCTACGAGCAGTACTTC.

The CDR3 loop is CASSKGDSISHEQYF. The CDR3 nucleotides read TGTGCCAGCAGCAAAGGGGACAGCATCTCCCACGAGCAGTACTTC. The chain is built from TRBV21-1 and TRBJ2-7; the table assigns TRBD1, which was not confirmed against the DNA. TRBV21-1 is an annotated pseudogene. The CDR3 consists of 15 residues.

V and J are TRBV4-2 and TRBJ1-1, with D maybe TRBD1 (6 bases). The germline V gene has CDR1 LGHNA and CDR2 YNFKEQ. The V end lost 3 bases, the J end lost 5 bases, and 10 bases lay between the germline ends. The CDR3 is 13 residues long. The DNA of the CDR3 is TGTGCCAGCAGCCAGGGGGCGCGGACTGAAGCTTTCTTT. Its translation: CASSQGARTEAFF.

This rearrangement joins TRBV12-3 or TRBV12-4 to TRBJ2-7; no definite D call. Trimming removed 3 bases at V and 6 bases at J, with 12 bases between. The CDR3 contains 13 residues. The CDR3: CASSFCPGCEQYF. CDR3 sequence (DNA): TGTGCCAGCAGTTTCTGCCCCGGGTGCGAGCAGTACTTC.

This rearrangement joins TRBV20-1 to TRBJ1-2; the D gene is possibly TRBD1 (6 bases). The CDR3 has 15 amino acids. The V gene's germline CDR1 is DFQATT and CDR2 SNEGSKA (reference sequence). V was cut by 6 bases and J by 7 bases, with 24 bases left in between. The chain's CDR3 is CSANAGGRGASGYTF. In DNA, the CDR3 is TGCAGTGCCAATGCCGGGGGGCGCGGGGCTAGTGGCTACACCTTC.

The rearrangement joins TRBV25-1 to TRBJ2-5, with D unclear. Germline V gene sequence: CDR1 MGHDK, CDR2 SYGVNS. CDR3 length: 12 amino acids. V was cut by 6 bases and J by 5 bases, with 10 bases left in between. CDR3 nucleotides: TGTGCCAGCAGCGGAGACGTGGAGACCCAGTACTTC. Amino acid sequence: CASSGDVETQYF.

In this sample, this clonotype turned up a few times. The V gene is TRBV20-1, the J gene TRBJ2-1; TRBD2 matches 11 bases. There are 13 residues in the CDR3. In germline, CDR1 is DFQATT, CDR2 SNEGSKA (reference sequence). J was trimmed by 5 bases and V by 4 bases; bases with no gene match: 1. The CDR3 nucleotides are TGCAGTGCTACACTAGCGGGGGACAATGAGCAGTTCTTC. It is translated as CSATLAGDNEQFF.

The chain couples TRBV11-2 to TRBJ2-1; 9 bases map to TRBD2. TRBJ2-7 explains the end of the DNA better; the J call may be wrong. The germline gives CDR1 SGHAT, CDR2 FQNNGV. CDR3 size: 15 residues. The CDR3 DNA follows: TGTGCCAGCAGCTTAGATAGTCGCGGGAGGGCCGAGCAGTACTTC. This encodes CASSLDSRGRAEQYF.